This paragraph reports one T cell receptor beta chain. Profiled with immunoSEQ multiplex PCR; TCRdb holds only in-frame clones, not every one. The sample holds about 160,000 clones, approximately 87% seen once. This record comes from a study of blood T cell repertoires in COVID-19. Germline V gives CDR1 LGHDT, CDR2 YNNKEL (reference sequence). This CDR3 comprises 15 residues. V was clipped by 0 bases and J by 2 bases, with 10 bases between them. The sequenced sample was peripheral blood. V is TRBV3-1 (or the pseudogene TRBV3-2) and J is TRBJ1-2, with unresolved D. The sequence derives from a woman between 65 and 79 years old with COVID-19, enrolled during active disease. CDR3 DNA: TGTGCCAGCAGCCAAGATTGGGCAGAAAACTATGGCTACACCTTC. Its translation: CASSQDWAENYGYTF.